These 9 T cell receptor beta chains were sequenced from one sample in a study of blood T cell repertoires in COVID-19. Generated by immunoSEQ multiplex PCR, the TCRdb table keeps only in-frame clones and is missing some. This sample carries about 200,000 clones, about four fifths of them seen once, and the ten largest clones take 6% to 8.5%. Sequences were obtained from peripheral blood. The receptors stem from a man aged 55 to 69 with acute or convalescent COVID-19.

The CDR3 spells CAIRGRRNNEQFF. CDR3 bases: TGTGCCATCCGAGGCCGGAGAAACAATGAGCAGTTCTTC. The chain uses TRBV10-3 and TRBJ2-1; no reliable D call. This CDR3 is built from 13 residues. Germline CDR1 is ENHRY and CDR2 is SYGVKD. Trimming left V 8 bases short and J 5 bases short, with 13 bases between.

The chain is built from TRBV14 and TRBJ1-6, with D unclear. CDR1 and CDR2 from the germline V gene are SGHDN and FVKESK. The CDR3 consists of 15 residues. The V end lost 1 base, the J end lost 7 bases, and 11 bases lay between the germline ends. DNA of the CDR3: TGTGCCAGCAGCCAAGGGTCAGTTTTCAATTCACCCCTCCACTTT. It translates to CASSQGSVFNSPLHF. Full variable domain (missing parts from reference TRBV14 and TRBJ1-6): EAGVTQFPSHSVIEKGQTVTLRCDPISGHDNLYWYRRVMGKEIKFLLHFVKESKQDESGMPNNRFLAERTGGTYSTLKVQPAELEDSGVYFCASSQGSVFNSPLHFGNGTRLTVT.

The rearrangement joins TRBV4-1 to TRBJ2-3; TRBD2 matches at 8 bases. Germline values: CDR1 MGHRA, CDR2 YSYEKL. The trim removed 1 base at V and 7 bases at J, leaving 10 bases unmatched. The CDR3 is made up of 16 amino acids. The CDR3 here is CASSQGPGGPVYTQYF. The DNA for the CDR3 is TGCGCCAGCAGCCAAGGACCGGGAGGGCCTGTTTATACGCAGTATTTT.

The chain joins TRBV10-1 to TRBJ2-7; tentatively, D is TRBD1 (6 bases). Germline V lookup: CDR1 WNHNN, CDR2 SYGVQD (reference sequence). The CDR3 loop spans 12 amino acids. CDR3 sequence (DNA): TGCGCGCGCCGAAGGGGGAACGACGAGCAGTACTTC. Its translation is CARRRGNDEQYF.

J is TRBJ2-5 and V is TRBV28; D unresolved. Trimming removed 5 bases at V and 0 bases at J, with 10 bases between. CDR1 and CDR2 from the germline V gene are MDHEN and SYDVKM. The CDR3 consists of 14 residues. CDR3: CASSPQKYQETQYF. Written as DNA, the CDR3 is TGTGCCAGCAGTCCTCAGAAGTACCAAGAGACCCAGTACTTC.

This rearrangement joins TRBV4-2 to TRBJ2-3; TRBD2 is a possible D gene (7 bases). The V end was cut by 0 bases, the J end by 1 base, with 11 bases between. CDR1 is LGHNA and CDR2 is YNFKEQ in the germline V gene. The CDR3 spans 16 residues. The CDR3 loop reads CASSQEGRGGTDTQYF. CDR3 sequence (DNA): TGTGCCAGCAGCCAAGAGGGGAGGGGGGGCACAGATACGCAGTATTTT.

This clone came up a few times. V and J are TRBV12-3 or TRBV12-4 and TRBJ1-1; TRBD1 might be the D (6 bases). Between the trimmed V and J ends, which lost 5 bases and 5 bases, there was a span of 12 bases. CDR3 size: 13 residues. The DNA of the CDR3 is TGTGCCAGCAGTCGGGGACATACGACTGAAGCTTTCTTT. Protein: CASSRGHTTEAFF.

The chain carries TRBV3-1 (or the pseudogene TRBV3-2) and TRBJ2-2, with TRBD2 identical over 10 bases. The CDR3 covers 14 residues. V dropped 6 bases and J dropped 7; count of bases not matched to a gene: 5. The germline gives CDR1 LGHDT, CDR2 YNNKEL (reference sequence). The CDR3 DNA follows: TGTGCCAGCAGACCTAGCGGGGGAGACGGGGAGCTGTTTTTT. Protein sequence: CASRPSGGDGELFF.

V and J are TRBV2 and TRBJ1-2; 7 nucleotides line up with TRBD1. The CDR3 extends over 13 amino acids. Germline V gene data show CDR1 as SNHLY and CDR2 as FYNNEI. Unmatched junction bases numbered 5, after V lost 6 bases and J lost 4 bases. The CDR3 region is CASSAGQSYGYTF. CDR3 nucleotide sequence: TGTGCCAGCAGCGCGGGACAGTCCTATGGCTACACCTTC. The full variable domain, rest sourced from reference TRBV2 and TRBJ1-2, is EPEVTQTPSHQVTQMGQEVILRCVPISNHLYFYWYRQILGQKVEFLVSFYNNEISEKSEIFDDQFSVERPDGSNFTLKIRSTKLEDSAMYFCASSAGQSYGYTFGSGTRLTVV.